This TCR beta chain was retrieved from a study of PD-L1 blockade in urothelial cancer. As for the study in general: About 90% of the 29 patients were males with bladder-origin urothelial cancer. The median T cell count in blood samples was more than 110,000. Overall study findings and caveats: Expansion of tumor-associated blood clones at 3 weeks was greater in durable-benefit patients.

Repertoires were generated with immunoSEQ multiplex PCR, while TCRdb's copy carries only in-frame clones and drops some. This sample has about 50,000 clones, with around 90% found just once. CDR3 length equals 16 residues. After removal of 5 bases from V and 3 bases from J, the junction contained 3 bases not matched to a gene. Germline CDR1 reads SNHLY; CDR2 reads FYNNEI. Notes on this clone: Antigen specificity is unknown.

This sequence joins TRBV2 and TRBJ2-3; TRBD2 agrees at 15 bases. This receptor was taken from a man aged 55 to 70 with urothelial cancer. The source material was PBMCs, sampled around atezolizumab (anti-PD-L1) treatment. The CDR3 loop reads CASSTGTSGGTDTQYF. CDR3 nucleotide sequence: TGTGCCAGCAGTACCGGGACTAGCGGGGGGACAGATACGCAGTATTTT.